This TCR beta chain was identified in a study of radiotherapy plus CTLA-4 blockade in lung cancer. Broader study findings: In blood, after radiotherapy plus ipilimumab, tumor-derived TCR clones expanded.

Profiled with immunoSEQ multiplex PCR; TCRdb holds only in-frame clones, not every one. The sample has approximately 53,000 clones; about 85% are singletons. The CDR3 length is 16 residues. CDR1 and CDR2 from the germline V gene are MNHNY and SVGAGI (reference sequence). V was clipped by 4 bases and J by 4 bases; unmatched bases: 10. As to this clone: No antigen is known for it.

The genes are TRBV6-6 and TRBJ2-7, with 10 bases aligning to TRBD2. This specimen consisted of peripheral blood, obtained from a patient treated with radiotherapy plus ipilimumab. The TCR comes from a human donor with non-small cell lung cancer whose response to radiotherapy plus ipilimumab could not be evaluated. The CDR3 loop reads CASSWRTSGEGYEQYF. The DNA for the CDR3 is TGTGCCAGCAGTTGGCGAACTAGCGGGGAAGGGTACGAGCAGTACTTC.